The subject of this entry is one T cell receptor beta chain. What it binds is unknown. This specimen belongs to a study of PD-L1 blockade in urothelial cancer. Study-wide context: Men with urothelial cancer arising in the bladder made up most of the 29 patients.

Study-wide findings and caveats: Prediction of better survival came from below-median pretreatment blood TCR clonality.

Each PCR received spiked synthetic TCR analog templates. Measured with immunoSEQ multiplex PCR; TCRdb has only the in-frame clones, and not every one. The repertoire has roughly 63,000 clones, roughly 76% of them found once; the top ten carry around 5.7%. CDR1 is SNHLY, CDR2 FYNNEI, per germline. The CDR3 spans 11 residues. V lost 6 bases to trimming and J lost 3 bases, with 5 bases between them. Time point here: pretreatment peripheral blood. The chain recombines TRBV2 with TRBJ2-5; D is possibly TRBD2 (5 bases). This receptor was obtained from a man aged 70-80 years with urothelial cancer. Material: PBMCs, obtained around atezolizumab (anti-PD-L1) treatment. The CDR3 DNA reads as TGTGCCAGCAGGGGAGAAGAGACCCAGTACTTC. It encodes CASRGEETQYF.